The 5 T cell receptor beta chains presented below share a single source sample, sequenced in a study of blood T cells in healthy people across ages. Then a second PCR, running roughly 7 to 11 cycles, was carried out with a sample-barcoded 5' primer and a J-beta primer mix. TCRdb itself ran the 5' RACE reads through MiXCR, one entry per CDR3 protein. The sample includes approximately 1,000,000 distinct CDR3 sequences, more than 30% seen only once; the top ten take roughly 13%. Material: blood. The receptor set was obtained from a man younger than 35 in good health.

Comment on this clonotype: A much larger clone lies one base from this, so it may be a read error. V usage is TRBV29-1 and J usage is TRBJ2-7, with no clear D. Trimming took off 6 bases at V and 1 base at J, with 19 bases between the two ends. This CDR3 contains 15 residues. Germline loops: CDR1 SQVTM, CDR2 ANQGSEA. The DNA for the CDR3 is TGCAGCGTACCAGCCCCGGGTCCTACTTCCTACGAGCAGTACTTC. Its protein is CSVPAPGPTSYEQYF.

This clonotype appeared a few times. One end of the junction varies from germline; a read error may be responsible. J is TRBJ1-6 and V is TRBV12-3 or TRBV12-4; no clear D. The CDR3 length is 17 residues. CDR3 protein: CASSFLSYSSYNSPLHF. CDR3 coding DNA: TGTGCTAGCAGTTTTTTGTCCTATAGCTCCTATAATTCACCCCTCCACTTT.

With respect to this clonotype: The junction does not match germline at one end; this may be a read error. V is TRBV20-1 and J is TRBJ2-6; TRBD1 or TRBD2 may be the D gene (5 bases each). The CDR3 totals 16 residues. In germline, CDR1 is DFQATT, CDR2 SNEGSKA (reference sequence). This CDR3 is CNASTQGNPGANVLTF. CDR3 nucleotide sequence: TGCAATGCTAGCACCCAGGGAAACCCTGGGGCCAACGTCCTGACTTTC.

At least ten counts were recorded for this clonotype. This rearrangement joins TRBV12-3 or TRBV12-4 to TRBJ2-7; either TRBD1 or TRBD2 may supply D (5 bases each). The end of the DNA fits TRBJ2-5 better, so the J call may be wrong. This CDR3 contains 12 residues. Here the CDR3 DNA reads TGTGCCAGCAGTTTGAGGGGTAGGACCCAGTACTTC. Translated, it gives CASSLRGRTQYF.

This clonotype was counted between two and nine times. V and J are TRBV7-9 and TRBJ1-2, with D unresolved. This CDR3 spans 16 amino acids. V was shortened by 0 bases and J by 3 bases, with 14 bases between the two germline ends. Looked up from germline, CDR1 is SEHNR and CDR2 is FQNEAQ (reference sequence). Written as DNA, the CDR3 is TGTGCCAGCAGCTTAGCGCCCCTCTCTACCCACTATGGCTACACCTTC. Translating it yields CASSLAPLSTHYGYTF.